This TCR beta chain was identified during a study of tumor-infiltrating lymphocytes in primary liver carcinoma. Researchers generated TCR beta cDNA from 500 to 600 ng of total RNA, relying on a constant-region primer. Slightly modified ARM-PCR with three nested multiplex PCR rounds yielded TCR beta libraries. The opening two PCR rounds, around 10 cycles each, paired TRBV1-TRBV30 forward primers with a C-beta reverse primer. MiXCR was run by TCRdb on the multiplex PCR reads, yielding one entry per CDR3 protein. The profile shows tens of thousands of distinct CDR3 sequences, more than 75% of them singletons. CDR3 length equals 14 residues. Germline-derived CDR1 and CDR2 are PRHDT and FYEKMQ (reference sequence). V was cut by 5 bases and J by 4 bases, with 13 bases left in between. Co-extraction of RNA and DNA was performed on roughly 17-32 mg of unsorted bulk tissue. Five separate regions were sampled from each tumor.

The V call is TRBV13, the J call TRBJ2-3; no firm D call. The source material was liver tumor tissue from sampling region 2. Specified subset: tumor region T2, inferior pole. This receptor was taken from a woman in her 30s with primary liver carcinoma and hepatitis B virus infection. The CDR3 reads CASSPSRAADTQYF. CDR3 coding DNA: TGTGCCAGCAGCCCCAGTCGGGCAGCAGATACGCAGTATTTT.